This is a list of T cell receptor beta chains from one sample in a study of T-cell memory formation after mild COVID-19. TCRdb passed the 5' RACE reads through MiXCR, listing each CDR3 protein once. The sample lists approximately 290,000 distinct CDR3 sequences; more than 15% were seen once. The sample consisted of PBMCs or a T cell subset sorted from them (not recorded which). The receptors were gathered from a man aged 18 to 30 who had mild COVID-19 (a few samples of this study predate the infection). Cell type and time point are not known. Both conserved end residues are part of each CDR3. The D gene is left open where the match is weak. For some rows the clone size is stated as once, few or many, or as a class when expanded; others skip it.

d_gene	v_gene	j_gene	abundance	CDR3nt	CDR3aa
TRBD2	TRBV3-1	TRBJ2-5	many	TGTGCCAGCAGCGCCGCTTTAGCGGGGGGGAAAGAGACCCAGTACTTC	CASSAALAGGKETQYF
NA	TRBV4-1	TRBJ1-1	NA	TGCGCCAGCAGCCAAGGGACTATGAACACTGAAGCTTTCTTT	CASSQGTMNTEAFF
NA	TRBV12-3/TRBV12-4	TRBJ2-7	few	TGTGCCAGCAGCCCCCCCCGATACGAGCAGTACTTC	CASSPPRYEQYF
TRBD2	TRBV27	TRBJ2-7	many	TGTGCCAGCAGTTTTAGCGGGGGGTCCTACGAGCAGTACTTC	CASSFSGGSYEQYF
NA	TRBV20-1	TRBJ1-2	NA	TGCAGTGCTAGAGAGGCCTATGGCTACACCTTC	CSAREAYGYTF
NA	TRBV6-6	TRBJ2-7	many	TGTGCCAGCAGTTTAGTTTACGAGCAGTACTTC	CASSLVYEQYF
TRBD1	TRBV6-1	TRBJ1-5	few	TGTGCCAGCGAAGGGACAGCTCAGCCCCAGCATTTT	CASEGTAQPQHF
NA	TRBV7-8	TRBJ1-2	NA	TGTGCCAGCAGCTTAGTGGTGGGCCTCTATGGCTACACCTTC	CASSLVVGLYGYTF
NA	TRBV9	TRBJ1-3	NA	TGTGCCAGCACCGCGGCCTCGGAAAACACCATATATTTT	CASTAASENTIYF
NA	TRBV19	TRBJ2-7	NA	TGTGCCAGTAGTATCAACCCTTGGATTGGCTACGAGCAGTACTTC	CASSINPWIGYEQYF
TRBD2	TRBV18	TRBJ2-5	NA	TGTGCCAGCTCAACCGGGACTAGCGGCAAGACCCAGTACTTC	CASSTGTSGKTQYF
NA	TRBV6-5	TRBJ2-1	few	TGTGCCAGCAGTTCCGGGACTGAGTACAATGAGCAGTTCTTC	CASSSGTEYNEQFF